Presented here are 3 T cell receptor beta chains from one specimen sequenced in a study of long-term antiretroviral therapy in people with HIV. Sequencing used immunoSEQ v3.0 at survey level. Here immunoSEQ multiplex PCR was the method, and the copy in TCRdb shows in-frame clones only, minus some. The sample has tens of thousands of clones, about 80% seen once. The material sequenced was unsorted PBMCs, taken 3.4 years after starting antiretroviral therapy. The origin of the receptors is a man between 25 and 39 years old with HIV.

CDR3 nucleotides: TGTGCCAGCAGCTTAGGGACTAGGGTGGCGATGAGTGAGCAGTTCTTC. Translated: CASSLGTRVAMSEQFF. The chain employs TRBV7-9 and TRBJ2-1; 7 bases fit TRBD2. There are 16 residues in the CDR3. Trimming cost V 1 base and J 9 bases; bases outside gene matches: 12. Germline V CDR1 and CDR2: SEHNR, FQNEAQ (reference sequence).

This sequence joins TRBV18 and TRBJ2-7; D is unclear. V lost 2 bases, J lost 3 bases, and 11 bases lay in between. This CDR3 spans 14 amino acids. Germline-derived CDR1 and CDR2 are KGHSH and LQKENI. The CDR3: CASSPTILSYEQYF. The DNA of the CDR3 is TGTGCCAGCTCACCAACCATACTGAGCTACGAGCAGTACTTC.

In nucleotides, the CDR3 is TGCGCCAGCAGCAAGGACAGGGCGCCGTACAATGAGCAGTTCTTC. It codes for CASSKDRAPYNEQFF. The V gene is TRBV5-1, the J gene TRBJ2-1; 8 bases are shared with TRBD1. Germline values: CDR1 SGHRS, CDR2 YFSETQ. The trim removed 4 bases at V and 4 bases at J, leaving 7 bases unmatched. This CDR3 is 15 amino acids long.